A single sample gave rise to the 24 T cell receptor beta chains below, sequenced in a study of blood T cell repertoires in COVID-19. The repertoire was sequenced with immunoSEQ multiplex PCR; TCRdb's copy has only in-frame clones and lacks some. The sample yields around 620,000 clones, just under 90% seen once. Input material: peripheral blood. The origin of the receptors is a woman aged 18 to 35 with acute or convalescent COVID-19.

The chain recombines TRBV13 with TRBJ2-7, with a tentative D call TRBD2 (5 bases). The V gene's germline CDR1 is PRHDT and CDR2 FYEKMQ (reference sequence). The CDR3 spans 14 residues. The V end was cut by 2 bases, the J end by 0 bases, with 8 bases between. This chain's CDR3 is CASSLSGYSYEQYF. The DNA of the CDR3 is TGTGCCAGCAGCTTATCGGGGTACTCCTACGAGCAGTACTTC.

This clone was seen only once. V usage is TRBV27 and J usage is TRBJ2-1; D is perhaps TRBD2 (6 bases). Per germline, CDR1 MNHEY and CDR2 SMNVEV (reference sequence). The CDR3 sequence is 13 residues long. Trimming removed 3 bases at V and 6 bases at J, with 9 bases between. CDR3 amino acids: CASSFLEGNEQFF. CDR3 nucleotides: TGTGCCAGCAGTTTTTTGGAGGGCAATGAGCAGTTCTTC.

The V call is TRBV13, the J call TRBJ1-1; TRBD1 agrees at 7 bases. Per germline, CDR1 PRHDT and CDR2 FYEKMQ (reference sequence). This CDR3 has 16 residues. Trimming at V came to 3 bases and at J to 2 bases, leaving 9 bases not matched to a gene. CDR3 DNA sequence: TGTGCCAGCAGCTTGCTGACAGGGTCACCTAACACTGAAGCTTTCTTT. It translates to CASSLLTGSPNTEAFF.

For the CDR3, the DNA is TGTGCCAGTAGTACTGGTGGGGGACAGTTTGGCACAGATACGCAGTATTTT. Its translation is CASSTGGGQFGTDTQYF. The V and J genes are TRBV19 and TRBJ2-3; 7 bases align to TRBD1. V lost 4 bases and J lost 1; bases outside the gene matches: 11. CDR3 length: 17 residues. Germline V lookup: CDR1 LNHDA, CDR2 SQIVND (reference sequence).

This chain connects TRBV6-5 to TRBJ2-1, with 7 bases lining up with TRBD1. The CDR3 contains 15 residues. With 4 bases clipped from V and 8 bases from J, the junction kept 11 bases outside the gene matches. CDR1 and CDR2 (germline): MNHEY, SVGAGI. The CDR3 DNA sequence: TGTGCCAGCAGTTCTCGGCGAGGGGGCCGCGATGAGCAGTTCTTC. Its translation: CASSSRRGGRDEQFF.

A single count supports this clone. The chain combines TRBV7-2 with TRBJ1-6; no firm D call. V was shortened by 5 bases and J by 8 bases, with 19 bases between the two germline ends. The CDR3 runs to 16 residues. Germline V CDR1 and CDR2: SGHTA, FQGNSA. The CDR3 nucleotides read TGTGCCAGCAGCCTCGGAGTTCTCGGTCCCTATTCACCCCTCCACTTT. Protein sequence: CASSLGVLGPYSPLHF.

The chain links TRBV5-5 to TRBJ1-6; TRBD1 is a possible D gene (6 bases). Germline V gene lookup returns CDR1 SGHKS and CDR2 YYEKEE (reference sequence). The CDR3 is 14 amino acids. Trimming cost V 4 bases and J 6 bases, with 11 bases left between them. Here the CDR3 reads CASSIQGGNSPLHF. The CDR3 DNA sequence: TGTGCCAGCAGCATACAGGGTGGTAATTCACCCCTCCACTTT. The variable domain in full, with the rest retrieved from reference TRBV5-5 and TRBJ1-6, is DAGVTQSPTHLIKTRGQQVTLRCSPISGHKSVSWYQQVLGQGPQFIFQYYEKEERGRGNFPDRFSARQFPNYSSELNVNALLLGDSALYLCASSIQGGNSPLHFGNGTRLTVT.

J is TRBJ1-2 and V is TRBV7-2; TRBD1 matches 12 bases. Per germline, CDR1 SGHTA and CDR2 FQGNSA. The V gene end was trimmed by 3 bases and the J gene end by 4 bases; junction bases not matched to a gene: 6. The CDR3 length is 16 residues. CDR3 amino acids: CASSFTRDRGLYGYTF. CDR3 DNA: TGTGCCAGCAGCTTCACCCGGGACAGGGGGCTCTATGGCTACACCTTC. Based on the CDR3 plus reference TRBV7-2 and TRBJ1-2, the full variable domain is GAGVSQSPSNKVTEKGKDVELRCDPISGHTALYWYRQSLGQGLEFLIYFQGNSAPDKSGLPSDRFSAERTGGSVSTLTIQRTQQEDSAVYLCASSFTRDRGLYGYTFGSGTRLTVV.

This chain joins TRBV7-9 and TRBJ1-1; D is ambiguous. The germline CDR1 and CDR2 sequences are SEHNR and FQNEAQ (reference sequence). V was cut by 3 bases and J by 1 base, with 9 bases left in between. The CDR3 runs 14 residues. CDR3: CASSFYSANTEAFF. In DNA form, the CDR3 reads TGTGCCAGCAGCTTTTACTCTGCGAACACTGAAGCTTTCTTT.

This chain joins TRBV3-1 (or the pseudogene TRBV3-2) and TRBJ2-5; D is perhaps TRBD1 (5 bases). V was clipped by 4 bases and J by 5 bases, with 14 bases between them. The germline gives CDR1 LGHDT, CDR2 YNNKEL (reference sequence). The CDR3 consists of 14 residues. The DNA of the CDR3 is TGTGCCAGCAGCCCAAATCAGGACATCGAGACCCAGTACTTC. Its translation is CASSPNQDIETQYF.

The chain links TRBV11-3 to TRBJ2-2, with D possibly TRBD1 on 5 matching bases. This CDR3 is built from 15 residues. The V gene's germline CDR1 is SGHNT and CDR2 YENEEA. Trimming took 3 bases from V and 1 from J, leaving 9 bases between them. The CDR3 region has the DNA TGTGCCAGCAGCTTCGACAGCATGAACACCGGGGAGCTGTTTTTT. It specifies CASSFDSMNTGELFF.

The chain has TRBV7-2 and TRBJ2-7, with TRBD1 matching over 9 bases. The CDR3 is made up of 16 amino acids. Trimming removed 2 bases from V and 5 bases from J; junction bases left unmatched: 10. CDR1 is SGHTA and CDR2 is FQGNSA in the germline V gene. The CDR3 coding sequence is TGTGCCAGCAGCTTACGGGCCGGGGACAGGGCAAACGAGCAGTACTTC. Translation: CASSLRAGDRANEQYF.

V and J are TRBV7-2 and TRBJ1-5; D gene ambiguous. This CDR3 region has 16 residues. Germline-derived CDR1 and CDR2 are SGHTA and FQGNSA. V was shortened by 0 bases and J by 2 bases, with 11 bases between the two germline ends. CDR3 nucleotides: TGTGCCAGCAGCTTAGCGGCGGACTTTGGCAATCAGCCCCAGCATTTT. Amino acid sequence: CASSLAADFGNQPQHF.

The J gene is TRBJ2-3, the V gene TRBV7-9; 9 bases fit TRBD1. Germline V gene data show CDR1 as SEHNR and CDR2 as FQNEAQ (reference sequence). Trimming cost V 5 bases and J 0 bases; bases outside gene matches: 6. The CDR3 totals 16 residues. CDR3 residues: CASSIKTGGSTDTQYF. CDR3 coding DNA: TGTGCCAGCAGCATCAAGACAGGGGGGAGCACAGATACGCAGTATTTT.

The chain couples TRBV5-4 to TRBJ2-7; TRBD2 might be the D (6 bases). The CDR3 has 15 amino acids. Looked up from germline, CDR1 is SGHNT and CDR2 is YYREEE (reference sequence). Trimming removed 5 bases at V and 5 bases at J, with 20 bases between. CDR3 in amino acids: CASRSEVGGDHEQYF. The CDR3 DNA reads TGTGCCAGCAGGTCAGAGGTCGGAGGGGACCACGAGCAGTACTTC.

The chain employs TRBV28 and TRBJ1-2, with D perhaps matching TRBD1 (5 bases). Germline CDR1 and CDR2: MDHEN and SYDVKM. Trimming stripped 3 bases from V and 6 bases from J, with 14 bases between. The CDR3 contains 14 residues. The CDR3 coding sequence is TGTGCCAGCAGTTTTTTTGTGGCAGGGCATGGCTACACCTTC. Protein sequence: CASSFFVAGHGYTF.

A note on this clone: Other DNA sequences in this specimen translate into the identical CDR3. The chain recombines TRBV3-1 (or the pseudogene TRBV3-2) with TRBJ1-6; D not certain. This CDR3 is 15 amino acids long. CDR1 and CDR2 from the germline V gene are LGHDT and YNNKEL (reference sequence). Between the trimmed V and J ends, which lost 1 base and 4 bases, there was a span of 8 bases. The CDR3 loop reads CASSQGTGYNSPLHF. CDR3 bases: TGTGCCAGCAGCCAAGGTACGGGTTATAATTCACCCCTCCACTTT.

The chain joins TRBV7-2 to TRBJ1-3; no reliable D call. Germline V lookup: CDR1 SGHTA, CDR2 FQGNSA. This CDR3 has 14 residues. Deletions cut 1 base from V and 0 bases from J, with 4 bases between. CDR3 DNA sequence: TGTGCCAGCAGCTTAGACAGCTCTGGAAACACCATATATTTT. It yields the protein CASSLDSSGNTIYF.

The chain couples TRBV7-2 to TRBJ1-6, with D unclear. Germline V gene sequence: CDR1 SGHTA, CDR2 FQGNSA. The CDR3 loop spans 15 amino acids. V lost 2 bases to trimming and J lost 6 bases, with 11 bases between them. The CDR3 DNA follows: TGTGCCAGCAGCTTAAGTAGGGAGCGTAATTCACCCCTCCACTTT. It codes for CASSLSRERNSPLHF. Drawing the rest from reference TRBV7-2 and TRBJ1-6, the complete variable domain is GAGVSQSPSNKVTEKGKDVELRCDPISGHTALYWYRQSLGQGLEFLIYFQGNSAPDKSGLPSDRFSAERTGGSVSTLTIQRTQQEDSAVYLCASSLSRERNSPLHFGNGTRLTVT.

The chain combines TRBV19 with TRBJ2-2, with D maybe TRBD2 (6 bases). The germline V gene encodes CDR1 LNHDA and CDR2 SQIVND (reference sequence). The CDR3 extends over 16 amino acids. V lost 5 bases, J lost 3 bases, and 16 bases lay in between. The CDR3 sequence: CASSRGWRGDTGELFF. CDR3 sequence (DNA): TGTGCCAGTAGTCGGGGGTGGCGAGGGGACACCGGGGAGCTGTTTTTT.

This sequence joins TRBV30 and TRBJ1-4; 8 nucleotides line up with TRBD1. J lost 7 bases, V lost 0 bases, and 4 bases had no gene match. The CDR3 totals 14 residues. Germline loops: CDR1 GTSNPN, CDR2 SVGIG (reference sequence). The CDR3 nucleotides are TGTGCCTGGAGTGTACCTCAGGGGGCTGAAAAACTGTTTTTT. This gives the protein CAWSVPQGAEKLFF.

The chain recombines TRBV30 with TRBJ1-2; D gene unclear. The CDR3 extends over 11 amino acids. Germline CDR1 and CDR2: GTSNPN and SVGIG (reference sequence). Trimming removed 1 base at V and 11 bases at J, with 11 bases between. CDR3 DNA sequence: TGTGCCTGGAGTGGGGCATATGATTACACCTTC. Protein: CAWSGAYDYTF.

CDR3 residues: CATIRHHYEQYF. CDR3 DNA sequence: TGTGCCACCATCAGGCATCACTACGAGCAGTACTTC. The chain uses TRBV24-1 and TRBJ2-7; D is unresolved. CDR1 and CDR2 from the germline V gene are KGHDR and SFDVKD. CDR3 size: 12 residues. V was cut by 8 bases and J by 3 bases, with 10 bases left in between.

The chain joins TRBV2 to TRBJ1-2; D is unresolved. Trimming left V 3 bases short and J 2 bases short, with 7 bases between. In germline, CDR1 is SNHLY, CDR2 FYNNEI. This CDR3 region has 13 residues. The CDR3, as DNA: TGTGCCAGCAGTGAGAAAGAGAACTATGGCTACACCTTC. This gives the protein CASSEKENYGYTF.